The T cell receptor (beta chain) described here comes from a study of shared clonotypes between healthy human individuals. Overall study: Samples came from two female and a few male donors aged 18 to 49.

This clone was seen more than once but under ten times. Its antigen remains unidentified. CDR1 SGHRS and CDR2 YFSETQ come from the germline V gene. The CDR3 has 14 residues. Trimming pared 1 base from V and 3 bases from J, leaving 7 bases between. Study-wide results and limits: It was the non-shared clonotypes that had lower generation probabilities than clonotypes shared by all four donors. The study sampled only blood, and tissue repertoires likely differ. Some naive CD4 clonotypes, roughly 5%, turned up in common across several donors.

TCRdb keeps only in-frame clones here, not all; method: immunoSEQ multiplex PCR. The sample lists around 1.6 million clones; 98% were seen once. V gene TRBV5-1 combines with J gene TRBJ2-2, with no clear D. Material for sequencing was naive CD4+ T cells sorted from blood. This sample's subset: CD45RA+ positively selected. The sequence derives from a man aged 30 to 45 in good health. CDR3 nucleotide sequence: TGCGCCAGCAGCTTGAACAGTGACACCGGGGAGCTGTTTTTT. Amino acid sequence: CASSLNSDTGELFF. Filled out from reference TRBV5-1 and TRBJ2-2, the complete variable domain reads KAGVTQTPRYLIKTRGQQVTLSCSPISGHRSVSWYQQTPGQGLQFLFEYFSETQRNKGNFPGRFSGRQFSNSRSEMNVSTLELGDSALYLCASSLNSDTGELFFGEGSRLTVL.